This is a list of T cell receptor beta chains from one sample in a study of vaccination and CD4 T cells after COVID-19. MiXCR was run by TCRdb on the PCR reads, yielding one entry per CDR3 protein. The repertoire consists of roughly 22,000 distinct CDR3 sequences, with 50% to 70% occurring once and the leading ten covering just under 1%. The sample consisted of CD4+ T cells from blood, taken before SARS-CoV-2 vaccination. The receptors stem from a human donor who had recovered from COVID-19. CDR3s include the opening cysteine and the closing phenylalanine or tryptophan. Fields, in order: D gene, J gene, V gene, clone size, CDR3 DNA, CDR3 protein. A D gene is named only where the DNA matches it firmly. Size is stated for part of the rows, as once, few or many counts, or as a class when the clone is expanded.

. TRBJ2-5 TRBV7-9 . TGTGCCAGCAGCTTCGACACCCAAGAGACCCAGTACTTC CASSFDTQETQYF
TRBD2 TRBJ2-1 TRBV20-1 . TGCAGTGCAACCTCCGGGACTAGCGGTTACAATGAGCAGTTCTTC CSATSGTSGYNEQFF
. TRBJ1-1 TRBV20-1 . TGCAGTGCTAGCCGGGCCACTGAAGCTTTCTTT CSASRATEAFF
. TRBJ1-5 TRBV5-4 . TGTGCCAGCAGCTTTTCCCCCAGGGGCGGACAGCCCCAGCATTTT CASSFSPRGGQPQHF
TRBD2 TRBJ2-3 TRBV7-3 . TGTGCCAGCAGCTCCTCCGGGACTAGTGCAGATACGCAGTATTTT CASSSSGTSADTQYF
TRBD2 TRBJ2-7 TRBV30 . TGTGCCTGGAGTGTACGCCAGCGGGATAACAACGAGCAGTACTTC CAWSVRQRDNNEQYF
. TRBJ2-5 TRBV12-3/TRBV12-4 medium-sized TGTGCCAGCAGTTTAGCGCCGGAGACCCAGTACTTC CASSLAPETQYF
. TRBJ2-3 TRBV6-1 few TGTGCCAGCAGTCCCCGGACTGATCCAGATACGCAGTATTTT CASSPRTDPDTQYF
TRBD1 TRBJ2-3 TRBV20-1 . TGCAGTGCTAGAGCATTACAGGGGATGAGCACAGATACGCAGTATTTT CSARALQGMSTDTQYF
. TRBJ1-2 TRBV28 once TGTGCCAGCACCCGGGCCGCTAACTATGGCTACACCTTC CASTRAANYGYTF
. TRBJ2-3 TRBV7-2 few TGTGCCAGCAGGGAGGCCGTAGTCACAGATACGCAGTATTTT CASREAVVTDTQYF
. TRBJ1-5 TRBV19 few TGTGCCAGTAGTACCCAGCCCCGAGCCAGCAATCAGCCCCAGCATTTT CASSTQPRASNQPQHF
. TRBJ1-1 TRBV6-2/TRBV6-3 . TGTGCCAGCAGTTACTCGCTCGGGGGGGACACTGAAGCTTTCTTT CASSYSLGGDTEAFF
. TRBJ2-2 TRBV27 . TGTGCCAGCAGTTGGTGGGGGTGGAGGGCAGGGTCCAACACCGGGGAGCTGTTTTTT CASSWWGWRAGSNTGELFF
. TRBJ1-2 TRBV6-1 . TGTGCCAGCAGTGACGGGGCCCAGGGTCCCTATGGCTACACCTTC CASSDGAQGPYGYTF
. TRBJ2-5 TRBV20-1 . TGCAGTGCTAGACTGGGTTTACAAGAGACCCAGTACTTC CSARLGLQETQYF
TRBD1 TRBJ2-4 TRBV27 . TGTGCCAGCAGCGGACAGGGGGCCGCGGGACTCACCTTC CASSGQGAAGLTF
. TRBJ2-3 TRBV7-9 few TGTGCCAGCAGCTCGGGACAGGGGGGGACTAGCGGCACAGATACGCAGTATTTT CASSSGQGGTSGTDTQYF
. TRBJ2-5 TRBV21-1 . TGTGCCAGCAGCAAAGTAGGGACAGCCCAAGAGACCCAGTACTTC CASSKVGTAQETQYF
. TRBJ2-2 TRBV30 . TGTGCCTGGAGTGTGGGGGATTTGGGCACCGGGGAGCTGTTTTTT CAWSVGDLGTGELFF
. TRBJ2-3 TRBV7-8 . TGTGCCAGCAGCGCCTGGCCCCCGGATACGCAGTATTTT CASSAWPPDTQYF
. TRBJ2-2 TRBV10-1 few TGCGCCAGCAGTGTGGACAGTAACCCCACCGGGGAGCTGTTTTTT CASSVDSNPTGELFF
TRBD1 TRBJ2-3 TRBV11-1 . TGTGCCAGCAGCCACAGGGGTGCGGGAGATACGCAGTATTTT CASSHRGAGDTQYF
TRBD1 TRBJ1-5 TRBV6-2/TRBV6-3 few TGTGCCAGCACCGAGACAGGGGAAGGTCAGCCCCAGCATTTT CASTETGEGQPQHF
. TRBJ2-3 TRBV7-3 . TGTGCCAGCAGCTTAATTGGCGGGTCGAGCACAGATACGCAGTATTTT CASSLIGGSSTDTQYF
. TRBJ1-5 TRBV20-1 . TGCAGTGCTAGAGGGGGAGGTAGCAATCGGCCCCAGCATTTT CSARGGGSNRPQHF
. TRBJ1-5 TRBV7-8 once TGTGCCAGCTCGTTAATCAGGGCCGGGGGGCCCCAGCATTTT CASSLIRAGGPQHF
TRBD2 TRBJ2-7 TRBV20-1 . TGCAGTGCTCGTGGCGGGAGGAACTCCTACGAGCAGTACTTC CSARGGRNSYEQYF
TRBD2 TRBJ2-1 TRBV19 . TGTGCCAGTAGTATAGGATTTGGGGGAGGGCCGCTTTACAATGAGCAGTTCTTC CASSIGFGGGPLYNEQFF
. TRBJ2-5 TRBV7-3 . TGTGCCAGCAGCTTAATGGGGCGATCTGGAGAGACCCAGTACTTC CASSLMGRSGETQYF
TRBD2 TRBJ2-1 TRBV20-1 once TGCAGTGCTAGAGCGCCGGGGGGTGCCCGACATGGAGAGCAGTTCTTC CSARAPGGARHGEQFF